One sample yielded the 10 T cell receptor beta chains listed below, sequenced in a study of T cells in localized non-small cell lung cancer. Sequenced by immunoSEQ multiplex PCR; TCRdb stores in-frame clones only, minus some. Of tens of thousands of clones in the sample, just under 80% were seen once. The starting material was peripheral blood, obtained before any cancer treatment. The receptors were sampled from a male donor at least 60 years old with stage II squamous cell lung carcinoma.

The chain uses TRBV28 and TRBJ2-2; D might be TRBD1 (6 bases). The length of the CDR3 is 14 residues. Germline CDR1 and CDR2: MDHEN and SYDVKM. The ends were cut back, 6 bases at V and 6 bases at J, with 14 bases in the middle. In nucleotides, the CDR3 is TGTGCCAGCAGGTCCCAGGGGACCCCCGGGGAGCTGTTTTTT. It specifies CASRSQGTPGELFF.

This clone was seen only once. The chain is built from TRBV7-2 and TRBJ2-3, with D tentatively TRBD2 (5 bases). Trimming left V 5 bases short and J 4 bases short, with 13 bases between. This CDR3 contains 14 residues. CDR1 and CDR2 from the germline V gene are SGHTA and FQGNSA. The CDR3 here is CASSPPSRADTQYF. The CDR3 coding sequence is TGTGCCAGCAGCCCGCCCTCGAGGGCAGATACGCAGTATTTT.

This clone showed up just a few times. This sample includes further DNA sequences coding for the same CDR3. V usage is TRBV5-6 and J usage is TRBJ2-7; D gene unclear. The CDR3 runs 14 residues. The V end was cut by 0 bases, the J end by 0 bases, with 7 bases between. CDR1 and CDR2 (germline): SGHDT, YYEEEE. The CDR3 DNA is TGTGCCAGCAGCTTGGCGGCAGCCTCCTACGAGCAGTACTTC. It specifies CASSLAAASYEQYF.

The V gene is TRBV29-1, the J gene TRBJ1-1, with a weak D call TRBD1 (5 bases). This CDR3 contains 13 residues. Germline loops: CDR1 SQVTM, CDR2 ANQGSEA. Trimming cost V 6 bases and J 5 bases, with 16 bases left between them. The CDR3 is CSVGVTGWTEAFF. DNA of the CDR3: TGCAGCGTGGGGGTGACGGGCTGGACTGAAGCTTTCTTT.

This clone was counted at least ten times. The CDR3 protein is CASSLPGGGVEQYF. As DNA, the CDR3 is TGTGCCAGCAGCCTACCAGGGGGAGGTGTCGAGCAGTACTTC. The chain has TRBV5-4 and TRBJ2-7, with D possibly matching TRBD1 (7 bases). Germline assignment: CDR1 SGHNT and CDR2 YYREEE (reference sequence). The CDR3 is made up of 14 amino acids. Trimming removed 4 bases from V and 6 bases from J, with 17 bases in between.

This chain joins TRBV7-2 and TRBJ2-5; 7 nucleotides align to TRBD2. Looked up from germline, CDR1 is SGHTA and CDR2 is FQGNSA. The trim removed 2 bases at V and 5 bases at J, leaving 8 bases unmatched. This CDR3 comprises 15 residues. The CDR3 nucleotides read TGTGCCAGCAGCTTACAAAGCGGGGAGGGGGAGACCCAGTACTTC. Its translation: CASSLQSGEGETQYF. Using reference TRBV7-2 and TRBJ2-5 for the parts outside the CDR3, the full variable domain is GAGVSQSPSNKVTEKGKDVELRCDPISGHTALYWYRQSLGQGLEFLIYFQGNSAPDKSGLPSDRFSAERTGGSVSTLTIQRTQQEDSAVYLCASSLQSGEGETQYFGPGTRLLVL.

This clone was seen a handful of times. The chain carries TRBV5-1 and TRBJ1-5; no reliable D call. Between the trimmed V and J ends, which lost 1 base and 5 bases, there was a span of 13 bases. The CDR3 loop spans 15 amino acids. Germline values: CDR1 SGHRS, CDR2 YFSETQ. The CDR3 spells CASSLFGEGDQPQHF. The CDR3 nucleotides read TGCGCCAGCAGCTTGTTCGGGGAGGGCGATCAGCCCCAGCATTTT.

The chain recombines TRBV5-8 with TRBJ1-1, with 7 bases matching TRBD1. This CDR3 contains 15 residues. V trimming: 4 bases; J trimming: 5 bases; junction bases outside the gene matches: 11. Germline-derived CDR1 and CDR2 are SGHTS and YDEGEE. CDR3 DNA sequence: TGTGCCAGCAGCCAGCCATGGGCAGGGGGAACTGAAGCTTTCTTT. This codes for CASSQPWAGGTEAFF.

The chain combines TRBV29-1 with TRBJ2-7, with D perhaps matching TRBD2 (6 bases). Per the germline V gene, CDR1 is SQVTM and CDR2 is ANQGSEA. V was clipped by 3 bases and J by 6 bases, with 12 bases between them. This CDR3 has 12 residues. The CDR3 nucleotides are TGCAGCGTTGACGGGGGAGAGGGCGAGCAGTACTTC. Its protein is CSVDGGEGEQYF.

The V call is TRBV9, the J call TRBJ2-1; D ambiguous. The CDR3 has 15 residues. CDR1 is SGDLS and CDR2 is YYNGEE in the germline V gene. The ends were cut back, 0 bases at V and 9 bases at J, with 16 bases in the middle. DNA of the CDR3: TGTGCCAGCAGCGTAGTTGAGCGTTTGCACGGTGAGCAGTTCTTC. This encodes CASSVVERLHGEQFF.